The 25 T cell receptor beta chains below come from one sample, sequenced in a study of blood T cells in healthy people across ages. A sample-barcoded 5' primer and a J-beta primer mix were used in a second PCR of roughly 6 to 11 cycles. TCRdb reprocessed the 5' RACE reads with MiXCR, giving one entry per CDR3 protein. The sample yields 730,000 or so distinct CDR3 sequences, more than 40% seen once. The sample taken for sequencing was blood. All receptors come from a woman aged 60 to 75 in good health.

This clonotype was counted between two and nine times. CDR3 in DNA: TGTGCCAGCAGCCAGGGAGGAGGCGCGGAGCAGTACTTC. Translation gives CASSQGGGAEQYF. The chain carries TRBV3-1 and TRBJ2-7; D possibly corresponds to TRBD2 (6 bases). The CDR3 consists of 13 residues. Germline loops: CDR1 LGHDT, CDR2 YNNKEL (reference sequence). Trimming removed 3 bases from V and 7 bases from J, with 13 bases in between.

This clonotype has just a few counts. The chain uses TRBV7-6 and TRBJ2-5, with TRBD1 identical over 9 bases. With 5 bases clipped from V and 3 bases from J, the junction kept 4 bases outside the gene matches. CDR1 and CDR2 from the germline V gene are SGHVS and FNYEAQ. The CDR3 has 14 amino acids. CDR3 loop: CASSGRTGEETQYF. DNA of the CDR3: TGTGCCAGCAGCGGCCGGACAGGGGAAGAGACCCAGTACTTC.

The J gene is TRBJ2-5, the V gene TRBV10-3; tentatively, D is TRBD2 (6 bases). The J call may be wrong; the DNA end is better matched by TRBJ2-7. The germline V gene encodes CDR1 ENHRY and CDR2 SYGVKD. CDR3 length equals 13 residues. The CDR3, as DNA: TGTGCCATCGCGGCTAGCGAACTCTACGAGCAGTACTTC. As protein: CAIAASELYEQYF.

The rearrangement links TRBV6-2 or TRBV6-3 to TRBJ1-1, with D unclear. Between the trimmed V and J ends, which lost 2 bases and 11 bases, there was a span of 18 bases. The length of the CDR3 is 14 residues. Per germline, CDR1 MNHEY and CDR2 SVGEGT. CDR3 sequence (DNA): TGTGCCAGCAGTTACACCAGGCCCCGAGGTGAGGCTTTCTTT. It translates to CASSYTRPRGEAFF.

The V and J genes are TRBV30 and TRBJ1-1; no clear D gene. Germline loops: CDR1 GTSNPN, CDR2 SVGIG (reference sequence). Between the trimmed V and J ends, which lost 8 bases and 4 bases, there was a span of 14 bases. This CDR3 region has 12 residues. CDR3 in DNA: TGTGCCGGCCTCGTTGTTTCCACTGAAGCTTTCTTT. This sequence encodes CAGLVVSTEAFF.

This clonotype was counted between two and nine times. V gene TRBV20-1 combines with J gene TRBJ2-3, with 9 nucleotides matching TRBD2. Germline V gives CDR1 DFQATT, CDR2 SNEGSKA (reference sequence). With V trimmed by 8 bases and J by 3 bases, 12 bases remained unmatched. This CDR3 is built from 15 residues. In DNA, the CDR3 is TGCAGTCACAGTCTTTTAGCGGGGGTGACAGATACGCAGTATTTT. Its protein is CSHSLLAGVTDTQYF.

The rearrangement joins TRBV29-1 to TRBJ2-5; D may be TRBD1 or TRBD2 (6 bases each). This CDR3 comprises 13 residues. Trimming shortened V by 1 base and J by 5 bases, and 11 bases separated the two germline ends. Germline V CDR1 and CDR2: SQVTM, ANQGSEA. In DNA form, the CDR3 reads TGCAGCGTTGAAGTGGGGGGCTCTGAGACCCAGTACTTC. It encodes CSVEVGGSETQYF.

V usage is TRBV7-2 and J usage is TRBJ2-1, with D perhaps TRBD2 (7 bases). Trimming left V 5 bases short and J 6 bases short, with 14 bases between. The CDR3 has 14 amino acids. From germline, CDR1 is SGHTA and CDR2 FQGNSA. The CDR3 loop is CASSNKGGVNEQFF. The CDR3 DNA reads TGTGCCAGCAGCAACAAAGGGGGGGTCAATGAGCAGTTCTTC.

This clonotype was found a few times. This chain joins TRBV20-1 and TRBJ2-5; 10 nucleotides line up with TRBD1. The DNA matches TRBJ2-7 better at its end, which makes the J call doubtful. This CDR3 has 13 residues. Germline loops: CDR1 DFQATT, CDR2 SNEGSKA (reference sequence). CDR3 loop: CSAIGDRGDEQYF. CDR3 DNA: TGCAGTGCTATTGGGGACAGGGGCGACGAGCAGTACTTC.

The table lists this clonotype with a few counts. This sequence joins TRBV29-1 and TRBJ1-2; 9 bases fit TRBD1. Germline CDR1 reads SQVTM; CDR2 reads ANQGSEA. With 3 bases clipped from V and 4 bases from J, the junction kept 6 bases outside the gene matches. The CDR3 covers 14 residues. Here the CDR3 reads CSVEDRGLSYGYTF. Written as DNA, the CDR3 is TGCAGCGTTGAGGACAGGGGACTTTCCTATGGCTACACCTTC.

The chain carries TRBV7-9 and TRBJ2-5; D is unresolved. The CDR3 is 15 amino acids. CDR1 is SEHNR and CDR2 is FQNEAQ in the germline V gene (reference sequence). V was cut by 2 bases and J by 4 bases, with 14 bases left in between. The CDR3 sequence is CASSLLGPIRETQYF. CDR3 DNA sequence: TGTGCCAGCAGCTTACTAGGGCCCATCCGAGAGACCCAGTACTTC.

Points on this clonotype: Compared with germline, one end of the junction differs, possibly owing to a read error. V gene TRBV11-1 combines with J gene TRBJ2-1; D remains ambiguous. This CDR3 is 12 amino acids long. Germline-derived CDR1 and CDR2 are SGHAT and FQDESV (reference sequence). CDR3 in amino acids: CTSSAEETEQFF. The CDR3 DNA is TGTACCAGCAGCGCAGAGGAAACTGAGCAGTTCTTC.

V usage is TRBV12-3 or TRBV12-4 and J usage is TRBJ2-3; D possibly corresponds to TRBD2 (6 bases). This CDR3 is built from 14 residues. V lost 6 bases and J lost 5, with 15 bases in between. CDR3 nucleotide sequence: TGTGCCAGCAGACCCGGGGGACCGGGAGATACGCAGTATTTT. Translating it yields CASRPGGPGDTQYF.

This clonotype came up many times. This chain uses TRBV11-1 with TRBJ1-2, with D perhaps TRBD1 (6 bases). CDR1 is SGHAT and CDR2 is FQDESV in the germline V gene (reference sequence). Trimming shortened V by 1 base and J by 7 bases, and 10 bases separated the two germline ends. The CDR3 is 13 amino acids. The CDR3 DNA is TGTGCCAGCAGCTTAGACCCAGGGGCTGGCTACACCTTC. This sequence encodes CASSLDPGAGYTF.

This chain uses TRBV4-2 with TRBJ2-1, with 7 positions matching TRBD2. The J segment lost 6 bases and the V segment lost 0 bases, leaving 11 bases of the junction unmatched. Germline values: CDR1 LGHNA, CDR2 YNFKEQ. The CDR3 runs 17 residues. CDR3 DNA: TGTGCCAGCAGCCAAGAGTTGGGGACTATAAGGGCCAATGAGCAGTTCTTC. Its protein product is CASSQELGTIRANEQFF.

V is TRBV29-1 and J is TRBJ2-7, with a tentative D call TRBD2 (5 bases). The germline gives CDR1 SQVTM, CDR2 ANQGSEA. The CDR3 runs 12 residues. Trimming shortened V by 4 bases and J by 3 bases, and 10 bases separated the two germline ends. The CDR3 sequence: CSVGGSDYEQYF. The DNA for the CDR3 is TGCAGCGTTGGAGGGTCAGACTACGAGCAGTACTTC.

This chain links TRBV7-2 with TRBJ2-1; maybe TRBD2 (5 bases). This CDR3 has 13 residues. Trimming left V 3 bases short and J 8 bases short, with 11 bases between. Germline V gene lookup returns CDR1 SGHTA and CDR2 FQGNSA. In DNA form, the CDR3 reads TGTGCCAGCAGCTTTTGGCTAGCCGATGAGCAGTTCTTC. Amino acid sequence: CASSFWLADEQFF.

This chain connects TRBV7-9 to TRBJ2-3; tentatively, D is TRBD2 (6 bases). This CDR3 spans 15 amino acids. Looked up from germline, CDR1 is SEHNR and CDR2 is FQNEAQ (reference sequence). Trimming removed 5 bases from V and 1 base from J, with 13 bases in between. The CDR3 DNA follows: TGTGCCAGCAGCAGGGCAGCGGGCGGCACAGATACGCAGTATTTT. Its protein is CASSRAAGGTDTQYF.

V usage is TRBV10-2 and J usage is TRBJ1-5; D is perhaps TRBD1 (6 bases). The V end lost 3 bases, the J end lost 7 bases, and 16 bases lay between the germline ends. Germline V lookup: CDR1 WSHSY, CDR2 SAAADI. The CDR3 is 15 residues long. The DNA for the CDR3 is TGCGCCAGCAGTGATTATACAGGGTGGGGGCAGCCCCAGCATTTT. It codes for CASSDYTGWGQPQHF.

This rearrangement joins TRBV12-3 or TRBV12-4 to TRBJ2-7; D not certain. Near its end, the DNA agrees better with TRBJ2-5, so the J call may be wrong. The CDR3 runs to 13 residues. DNA of the CDR3: TGTGCCAGCAGTGCGCAGGAGAGGGAGACCCAGTACTTC. It yields the protein CASSAQERETQYF.

The chain employs TRBV4-2 and TRBJ2-1, with TRBD2 as a possible D gene (6 bases). Between the trimmed V and J ends, which lost 1 base and 0 bases, there was a span of 10 bases. CDR1 and CDR2 from the germline V gene are LGHNA and YNFKEQ. The CDR3 is 16 residues long. The CDR3 reads CASSQAGESSYNEQFF. As DNA, the CDR3 is TGTGCCAGCAGCCAAGCGGGGGAGAGCTCCTACAATGAGCAGTTCTTC.

This clonotype was recorded many times. The rearrangement joins TRBV27 to TRBJ1-2; TRBD1 matches 8 bases. CDR1 and CDR2 (germline): MNHEY, SMNVEV (reference sequence). With 0 bases clipped from V and 3 bases from J, the junction kept 3 bases outside the gene matches. CDR3 size: 15 residues. In DNA form, the CDR3 reads TGTGCCAGCAGTTTATCCGGGACAGGAGACTATGGCTACACCTTC. Amino acid sequence: CASSLSGTGDYGYTF.

This clonotype has more than one count but fewer than ten. The chain recombines TRBV28 with TRBJ2-6, with unresolved D. The CDR3 sequence is 12 residues long. V was clipped by 10 bases and J by 4 bases, with 8 bases between them. Germline loops: CDR1 MDHEN, CDR2 SYDVKM. CDR3 sequence: CATRLGANVLTF. CDR3 sequence (DNA): TGTGCCACCCGATTGGGGGCCAACGTCCTGACTTTC.

This chain joins TRBV7-3 and TRBJ2-1; TRBD2 might be the D (6 bases). Germline loops: CDR1 SGHTA, CDR2 FQGTGA. This CDR3 is 14 amino acids long. The ends were cut back, 5 bases at V and 12 bases at J, with 20 bases in the middle. CDR3 loop: CASSLVSESGGQFF. CDR3 in DNA: TGTGCCAGCAGCCTAGTCTCTGAGTCCGGGGGGCAGTTCTTC. Full variable domain (remainder filled in from reference TRBV7-3 and TRBJ2-1): GAGVSQTPSNKVTEKGKYVELRCDPISGHTALYWYRQSLGQGPEFLIYFQGTGAADDSGLPNDRFFAVRPEGSVSTLKIQRTERGDSAVYLCASSLVSESGGQFFGPGTRLTVL.

This clonotype turned up a few times. This chain links TRBV5-1 with TRBJ1-2; 7 bases are shared with TRBD1. The junction had 11 bases not matched to a gene; V was cut back by 4 bases and J by 8 bases. CDR1 SGHRS and CDR2 YFSETQ come from the germline V gene. The CDR3 runs 14 residues. The CDR3 bases are TGCGCCAGCAGCGTGGCAGGGGGACGATCCGGCTACACCTTC. Translation: CASSVAGGRSGYTF.